These 25 T cell receptor beta chains originate from one sample sequenced in a study of response to subunit inactivated influenza vaccine. Each CDR3 protein is one row after TCRdb ran MiXCR on the RT-PCR reads. The data hold 750,000 to 850,000 distinct CDR3 sequences, with about 18% observed a single time. The material was PBMCs from blood, obtained roughly 5 days after vaccination. These receptor sequences come from a man aged 45-60 years who received an inactivated influenza vaccine.

This clonotype appeared a few times. The genes are TRBV12-3 or TRBV12-4 and TRBJ2-2, with no clear D. This CDR3 has 13 amino acids. V was clipped by 3 bases and J by 7 bases, with 9 bases between them. The CDR3 region has the DNA TGTGCCAGCAGTTTCTTCGGGCGCGGGGAGCTGTTTTTT. This sequence encodes CASSFFGRGELFF.

The chain carries TRBV20-1 and TRBJ2-5; D call uncertain. Germline V lookup: CDR1 DFQATT, CDR2 SNEGSKA (reference sequence). The CDR3 has 11 amino acids. V lost 3 bases, J lost 4 bases, and 6 bases lay in between. CDR3 residues: CSASERETQYF. In DNA, the CDR3 is TGCAGTGCTAGCGAAAGAGAGACCCAGTACTTC.

The rearrangement uses TRBV12-3 or TRBV12-4 and TRBJ2-7; TRBD2 matches at 7 bases. CDR3 size: 14 residues. Trimming removed 3 bases from V and 3 bases from J; junction bases left unmatched: 5. The CDR3 is CASSLKGGIYEQYF. The CDR3 DNA follows: TGTGCCAGCAGTTTGAAGGGAGGGATCTACGAGCAGTACTTC.

In this sample, this clonotype turned up many times. J is TRBJ2-7 and V is TRBV20-1; 9 nucleotides match TRBD2. V lost 3 bases, J lost 3 bases, and 6 bases stayed unmatched. Germline CDR1 DFQATT, CDR2 SNEGSKA (reference sequence). This CDR3 has 14 residues. CDR3 in DNA: TGCAGTGCTAGTGGCGGGAGGGCCTACTACGAGCAGTACTTC. Residues: CSASGGRAYYEQYF.

This clonotype was seen a handful of times. The chain carries TRBV28 and TRBJ2-7; 9 bases match TRBD1. The CDR3 spans 15 residues. Germline CDR1 is MDHEN and CDR2 is SYDVKM. The V and J ends lost 7 bases and 2 bases, in that order; junction bases with no gene match: 9. CDR3 protein: CASNPTGTGTYEQYF. The CDR3 nucleotides read TGTGCCAGCAACCCAACCGGGACAGGGACCTACGAGCAGTACTTC.

This clonotype showed up just a few times. The rearrangement links TRBV20-1 to TRBJ1-2; D perhaps matches TRBD1 (6 bases). The CDR3 has 12 amino acids. The V gene's germline CDR1 is DFQATT and CDR2 SNEGSKA (reference sequence). The V gene lost 3 bases and the J gene lost 8 bases, with 13 bases spanning the gap. CDR3 DNA sequence: TGCAGTGCTAGTTCCAGGGGTCACGGCTACACCTTC. Translating it yields CSASSRGHGYTF.

This clonotype was seen a few times. V is TRBV20-1 and J is TRBJ2-7; D may correspond to TRBD1 or TRBD2 (5 bases each). The V and J ends lost 4 bases and 7 bases respectively, with 14 bases between them. From germline, CDR1 is DFQATT and CDR2 SNEGSKA (reference sequence). The CDR3 extends over 12 amino acids. In DNA, the CDR3 is TGCAGTGCTACCGGGGACGCGTGGGAGCAGTACTTC. Protein product: CSATGDAWEQYF.

Many counts were recorded for this clonotype. The rearrangement uses TRBV7-2 and TRBJ2-1; 10 nucleotides agree with TRBD2. This CDR3 is built from 16 residues. Germline V CDR1 and CDR2: SGHTA, FQGNSA. The V gene end was trimmed by 5 bases and the J gene end by 8 bases; junction bases not matched to a gene: 12. CDR3: CASSPLSGGAYDEQFF. The DNA of the CDR3 is TGTGCCAGCAGCCCGTTAAGCGGGGGGGCTTACGATGAGCAGTTCTTC.

This clonotype was detected a few times. The chain couples TRBV5-1 to TRBJ2-7, with D perhaps TRBD1 (7 bases). Germline CDR1 SGHRS, CDR2 YFSETQ. This CDR3 comprises 14 residues. V dropped 3 bases and J dropped 9 bases, with 19 bases sitting between them. DNA of the CDR3: TGCGCCAGCAGCTCACCCGCGGGGACAGCCGGGCAGTACTTC. It yields the protein CASSSPAGTAGQYF. The full variable domain, completed using reference TRBV5-1 and TRBJ2-7, is KAGVTQTPRYLIKTRGQQVTLSCSPISGHRSVSWYQQTPGQGLQFLFEYFSETQRNKGNFPGRFSGRQFSNSRSEMNVSTLELGDSALYLCASSSPAGTAGQYFGPGTRLTVT.

The rearrangement links TRBV15 to TRBJ2-2; D is perhaps TRBD1 (5 bases). The CDR3 covers 16 residues. Per the germline V gene, CDR1 is LNHNV and CDR2 is YYDKDF (reference sequence). Trimming cost V 0 bases and J 5 bases, with 13 bases left between them. The CDR3, as DNA: TGTGCCACCAGCAGAGATCTGTGGGGCCGAACCGGGGAGCTGTTTTTT. Amino acids: CATSRDLWGRTGELFF.

The V gene is TRBV5-1, the J gene TRBJ2-1; D possibly corresponds to TRBD2 (5 bases). Germline CDR1 SGHRS, CDR2 YFSETQ. The CDR3 totals 15 residues. V was pared by 3 bases and J by 2 bases, with 12 bases between. The CDR3 DNA sequence: TGCGCCAGCAGCTCTCGAGACGGGACCTACAATGAGCAGTTCTTC. This translates into CASSSRDGTYNEQFF.

V and J are TRBV30 and TRBJ1-5; D gene unclear. Germline CDR1 reads GTSNPN; CDR2 reads SVGIG (reference sequence). The CDR3 has 14 amino acids. Trimming shortened V by 2 bases and J by 3 bases, and 11 bases separated the two germline ends. CDR3 sequence: CAWSLGPLNQPQHF. The DNA for the CDR3 is TGTGCCTGGAGTTTAGGACCGCTCAATCAGCCCCAGCATTTT. Variable domain in full (rest from reference TRBV30 and TRBJ1-5): SQTIHQWPATLVQPVGSPLSLECTVEGTSNPNLYWYRQAAGRGLQLLFYSVGIGQISSEVPQNLSASRPQDRQFILSSKKLLLSDSGFYLCAWSLGPLNQPQHFGDGTRLSIL.

The chain couples TRBV29-1 to TRBJ2-5, with a tentative D call TRBD1 (5 bases). This CDR3 contains 12 residues. Germline V CDR1 and CDR2: SQVTM, ANQGSEA. Trimming shortened V by 6 bases and J by 0 bases, and 8 bases separated the two germline ends. CDR3 amino acids: CSVRQNQETQYF. Written as DNA, the CDR3 is TGCAGCGTCCGACAGAACCAAGAGACCCAGTACTTC.

This clonotype was detected once. The CDR3 DNA sequence: TGCGCCAGCAGCTTGACTAGCGGGGGACTACTCGGGGAGACCCAGTACTTC. Translating it yields CASSLTSGGLLGETQYF. The rearrangement joins TRBV5-1 to TRBJ2-5, with 11 positions matching TRBD2. With V trimmed by 1 base and J by 5 bases, 10 bases remained unmatched. The CDR3 covers 17 residues. CDR1 SGHRS and CDR2 YFSETQ come from the germline V gene.

The chain is built from TRBV24-1 and TRBJ2-1, with no clear D. V dropped 6 bases and J dropped 5 bases, with 10 bases sitting between them. CDR3 size: 13 residues. Germline V gives CDR1 KGHDR, CDR2 SFDVKD. CDR3 amino acids: CATSRATNNEQFF. The CDR3 DNA follows: TGTGCCACCAGTCGGGCAACAAACAATGAGCAGTTCTTC.

The chain recombines TRBV20-1 with TRBJ1-5, with a weak D call TRBD1 (5 bases). Trimming pared 0 bases from V and 2 bases from J, leaving 14 bases between. CDR1 is DFQATT and CDR2 is SNEGSKA in the germline V gene (reference sequence). This CDR3 has 16 residues. CDR3 in amino acids: CSARDRGTTRNQPQHF. CDR3 in DNA: TGCAGTGCTAGAGATCGGGGGACTACTCGCAATCAGCCCCAGCATTTT.

This clonotype came up many times. V is TRBV2 and J is TRBJ2-4; D is uncertain. The CDR3 totals 14 residues. Trimming stripped 8 bases from V and 3 bases from J, with 14 bases between. CDR1 SNHLY and CDR2 FYNNEI come from the germline V gene. The CDR3 region has the DNA TGTGCCAGCTCCCTATGGGGTAACAAAAACATTCAGTACTTC. This translates into CASSLWGNKNIQYF.

This clonotype was seen more than once but under ten times. The rearrangement links TRBV7-2 to TRBJ2-5, with D possibly TRBD2 on 6 matching bases. Germline loops: CDR1 SGHTA, CDR2 FQGNSA. The ends were cut back, 3 bases at V and 4 bases at J, with 12 bases in the middle. The CDR3 spans 14 residues. DNA for the CDR3: TGTGCCAGCAGCTTTGGCGGGGTACGAGAGACCCAGTACTTC. Protein: CASSFGGVRETQYF.

This clonotype was seen more than once but under ten times. The rearrangement joins TRBV16 to TRBJ1-1; D unclear. The CDR3 totals 14 residues. V was pared by 4 bases and J by 1 base, with 10 bases between. Per the germline V gene, CDR1 is KGHSY and CDR2 is FQNENV. CDR3 nucleotide sequence: TGTGCCAGCAGCCCGCCGGGATGGAACACTGAAGCTTTCTTT. Translation: CASSPPGWNTEAFF.

There are a few counts of this clonotype. The chain uses TRBV6-5 and TRBJ2-7; 8 bases match TRBD2. J was trimmed by 1 base and V by 7 bases; bases with no gene match: 15. Germline values: CDR1 MNHEY, CDR2 SVGAGI. The CDR3 spans 17 residues. Written as DNA, the CDR3 is TGTGCCAGCACCCCATCAGCTGGGCTAGCGGGTTCCTACGAGCAGTACTTC. Translating it yields CASTPSAGLAGSYEQYF.

This clonotype was recorded at least ten times. The chain links TRBV7-3 to TRBJ2-2, with 12 positions matching TRBD2. V lost 0 bases, J lost 6 bases, and 5 bases stayed unmatched. Germline lookup yields CDR1 SGHTA and CDR2 FQGTGA. CDR3 length: 17 amino acids. In DNA form, the CDR3 reads TGTGCCAGCAGCTTAACGTTGACTAGCGGGAGTCCCGGGGAGCTGTTTTTT. Protein: CASSLTLTSGSPGELFF.

The chain uses TRBV5-1 and TRBJ2-7, with a weak D call TRBD1 (5 bases). This CDR3 is 14 amino acids long. CDR1 and CDR2 (germline): SGHRS, YFSETQ. The V end lost 0 bases, the J end lost 5 bases, and 12 bases lay between the germline ends. CDR3 amino acids: CASSLASGPDEQYF. The CDR3 nucleotides are TGCGCCAGCAGCTTGGCCTCAGGGCCGGACGAGCAGTACTTC.

V and J are TRBV5-1 and TRBJ2-3; TRBD2 aligns across 11 bases. Trimming removed 4 bases from V and 2 bases from J; junction bases left unmatched: 6. The CDR3 covers 16 residues. Germline CDR1 reads SGHRS; CDR2 reads YFSETQ. CDR3 sequence (DNA): TGCGCCAGCAGCCCCGGGACTAGCGGAACCACAGATACGCAGTATTTT. Translating it yields CASSPGTSGTTDTQYF.

This clonotype was detected only a few times. The chain recombines TRBV29-1 with TRBJ2-5; 7 bases map to TRBD1. Germline lookup yields CDR1 SQVTM and CDR2 ANQGSEA. V shed 6 bases and J 5 bases; nucleotides not matched to a gene: 15. The CDR3 covers 15 residues. For the CDR3, the DNA is TGCAGCGTCTTAACCGGGACAGAAGTCCAGGAGACCCAGTACTTC. It codes for CSVLTGTEVQETQYF. Variable domain in full (rest from reference TRBV29-1 and TRBJ2-5): SAVISQKPSRDICQRGTSLTIQCQVDSQVTMMFWYRQQPGQSLTLIATANQGSEATYESGFVIDKFPISRPNLTFSTLTVSNMSPEDSSIYLCSVLTGTEVQETQYFGPGTRLLVL.

The chain links TRBV6-5 to TRBJ2-2, with D possibly being TRBD2 (7 bases). There are 17 residues in the CDR3. The ends were cut back, 2 bases at V and 2 bases at J, with 15 bases in the middle. CDR1 is MNHEY and CDR2 is SVGAGI in the germline V gene. CDR3 sequence reads: CASSYGRGVGNTGELFF. DNA of the CDR3: TGTGCCAGCAGTTACGGGAGGGGGGTTGGAAACACCGGGGAGCTGTTTTTT.